The TCR beta chain described here comes from a study of cytomegalovirus exposure and HLA in healthy donors. Notes on the study in general: Per published reports, the classifier diagnosed cytomegalovirus status with high specificity and sensitivity. Reportedly, fewer N-insertions than the approximately 650-donor mean appeared in an Asian-associated ancestry cluster in a later analysis.

Use of 60 Vbeta and 13 Jbeta primers characterized the PCR. Using immunoSEQ multiplex PCR, the repertoire was profiled, and TCRdb retains in-frame clones only, with some absent. This sample has around 140,000 clones; just under 80% occur once, and the top ten carry roughly 1.5%. Points on this clone: What it binds is unknown.

The sequencing input was PBMCs. This clonotype was sampled from a woman aged 18-29 years in good health and CMV-seronegative.

The CDR3 coding sequence is TGTGCCAGCAGCCAAGGGACTAGCCCCCTGACAGACATTCAGTACTTC. Translated: CASSQGTSPLTDIQYF. This chain connects TRBV5-4 to TRBJ2-4; 9 nucleotides align to TRBD2. Germline V gene data show CDR1 as SGHNT and CDR2 as YYREEE (reference sequence). This CDR3 contains 16 residues. V dropped 4 bases and J dropped 8; count of bases not matched to a gene: 13.